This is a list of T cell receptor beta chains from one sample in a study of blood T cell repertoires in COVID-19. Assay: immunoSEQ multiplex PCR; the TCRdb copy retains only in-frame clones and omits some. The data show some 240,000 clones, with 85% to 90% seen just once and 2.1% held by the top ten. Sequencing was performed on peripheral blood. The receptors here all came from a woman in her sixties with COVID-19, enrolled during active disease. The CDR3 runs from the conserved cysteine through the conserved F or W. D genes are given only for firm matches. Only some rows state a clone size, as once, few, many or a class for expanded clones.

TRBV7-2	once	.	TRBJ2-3	TGTGCCAGCAGCTCCCAGGGTCGGGATACGCAGTATTTT	CASSSQGRDTQYF
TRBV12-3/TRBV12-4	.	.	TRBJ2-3	TGTGCCAGCAGTCCGACAAGCCCAGATACGCAGTATTTT	CASSPTSPDTQYF
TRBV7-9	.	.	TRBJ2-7	TGTGCCAGCAGCTCCGTAGCCATTCCCTACGAGCAGTACTTC	CASSSVAIPYEQYF
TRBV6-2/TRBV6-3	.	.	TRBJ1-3	TGTGCCAGCAGTTACGGCGGGGGACACTTCTCTGGAAACACCATATATTTT	CASSYGGGHFSGNTIYF
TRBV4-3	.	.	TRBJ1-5	TGCGCCAGCAGCCAAGGCGCTGGGCCCCAGCATTTT	CASSQGAGPQHF
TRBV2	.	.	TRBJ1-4	TGTGCCAGCACAGGGTTACAAAAACTGTTTTTT	CASTGLQKLFF
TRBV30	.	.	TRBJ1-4	TGTGCCTGGAGTGTACTCGGGTCAACTAATGAAAAACTGTTTTTT	CAWSVLGSTNEKLFF
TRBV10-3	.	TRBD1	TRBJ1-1	TGTGCCATCAGGGCCGGGACAGGGGTTGGGACTGAAGCTTTCTTT	CAIRAGTGVGTEAFF
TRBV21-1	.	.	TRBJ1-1	TGTGCCAGCAGCAACCACCCAAAAGACAGGGGTACTGAAGCTTTCTTT	CASSNHPKDRGTEAFF
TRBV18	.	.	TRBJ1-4	TGTGCCAGCTCTCGACTAGGAGAAAAACTGTTTTTT	CASSRLGEKLFF
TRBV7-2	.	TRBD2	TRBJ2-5	TGTGCCAGCAGCTCCCAAGGAGGGACTAAAGAGACCCAGTACTTC	CASSSQGGTKETQYF
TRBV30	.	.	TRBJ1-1	TGTGCCTGGAGCCCACAGGGAAACACTGAAGCTTTCTTT	CAWSPQGNTEAFF
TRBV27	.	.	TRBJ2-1	TGTGCCAGCAGTTTCACAGGGTATGAGCAGTTCTTC	CASSFTGYEQFF
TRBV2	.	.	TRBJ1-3	TGTGCCAGCAGCGCGGACAGACTTACTGGAAACACCATATATTTT	CASSADRLTGNTIYF
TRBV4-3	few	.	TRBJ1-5	TGCGCCAGCAGCCAAGCTAGGAATCAGCCCCAGCATTTT	CASSQARNQPQHF
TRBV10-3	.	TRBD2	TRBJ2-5	TGTGCCATCAGTTTTCGTAGCGGGGGGCTCCAAGAGACCCAGTACTTC	CAISFRSGGLQETQYF
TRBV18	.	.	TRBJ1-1	TGTGCCAGCTCGTCGGCGGGGCTCACCTCATACACTGAAGCTTTCTTT	CASSSAGLTSYTEAFF